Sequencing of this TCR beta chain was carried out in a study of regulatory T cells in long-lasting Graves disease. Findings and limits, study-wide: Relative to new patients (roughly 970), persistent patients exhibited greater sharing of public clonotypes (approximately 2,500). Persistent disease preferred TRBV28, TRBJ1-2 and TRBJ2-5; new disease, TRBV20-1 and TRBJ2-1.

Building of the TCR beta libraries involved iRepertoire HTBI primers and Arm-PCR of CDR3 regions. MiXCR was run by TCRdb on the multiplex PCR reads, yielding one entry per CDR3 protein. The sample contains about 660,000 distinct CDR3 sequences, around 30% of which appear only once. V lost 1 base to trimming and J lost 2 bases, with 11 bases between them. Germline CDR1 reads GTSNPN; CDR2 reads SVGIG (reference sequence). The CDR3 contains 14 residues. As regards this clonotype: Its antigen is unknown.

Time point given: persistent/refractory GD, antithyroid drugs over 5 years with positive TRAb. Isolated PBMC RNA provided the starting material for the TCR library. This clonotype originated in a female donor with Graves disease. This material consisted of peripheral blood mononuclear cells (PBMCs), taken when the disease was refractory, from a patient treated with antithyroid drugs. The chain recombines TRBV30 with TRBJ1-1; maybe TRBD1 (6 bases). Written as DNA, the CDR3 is TGTGCCTGGAGTGCATCGGACAGTAACACTGAAGCTTTCTTT. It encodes CAWSASDSNTEAFF.